Sequencing of this TCR beta chain was carried out in a study of blood T cells in healthy people across ages. Findings of the study overall: The long-lived group displayed more naive CD4+ cells, plus higher diversity, than the aged donors did.

Primers used in a second PCR of roughly 7 to 12 cycles were a sample-barcoded 5' primer and a J-beta primer mix. TCRdb reprocessed the 5' RACE reads via MiXCR and lists one record per CDR3 protein. The top ten clones hold 25% to 30% of a sample with some 290,000 distinct CDR3 sequences, around 27% of them seen once. This clonotype was counted between two and nine times. The antigen is undetermined. The CDR3 totals 15 residues. Germline CDR1 is SGHRS and CDR2 is YFSETQ. V lost 10 bases and J 0 bases, leaving 16 bases between the germline ends. This clonotype was sampled from a woman aged 70 to 79 in good health. This chain links TRBV5-1 with TRBJ2-2; TRBD2 is a possible D gene (6 bases). Sequencing was carried out using blood. The CDR3 DNA reads TGCGCCGGCCGGGCGGGACCGGCGAACACCGGGGAGCTGTTTTTT. It codes for CAGRAGPANTGELFF.